Sequencing of this T cell receptor (beta chain) was carried out in a study of shared clonotypes between healthy human individuals. Study background: The study used three CD4 naive, three CD4 memory, two CD8 naive and one CD8 memory plate per donor. General study results and limits: Limited genetic and exposure-history diversity came from having few donors. Compared with clonotypes that all four donors shared, non-shared clonotypes had lower generation probabilities.

CDR1 and CDR2 (germline): MGHRA, YSYEKL. This CDR3 spans 16 amino acids. Trimming removed 1 base from V and 7 bases from J; junction bases left unmatched: 8. As concerns this clone: Its specificity is not known.

Execution of the assay was at deep level. TCRdb keeps only in-frame clones here, not all; method: immunoSEQ multiplex PCR. The sample carries about 1 million clones, around 75% recorded once. The chain links TRBV4-1 to TRBJ2-7; 12 bases agree with TRBD2. The sequenced material came from memory CD4+ T cells sorted from blood. The subset: CD45RA-negative fraction. The source of this sequence is a man between 18 and 29 years old in good health. This CDR3 is CASSQVRLAGVGEQYF. The CDR3 nucleotides read TGCGCCAGCAGCCAAGTGAGACTAGCGGGAGTGGGAGAGCAGTACTTC.